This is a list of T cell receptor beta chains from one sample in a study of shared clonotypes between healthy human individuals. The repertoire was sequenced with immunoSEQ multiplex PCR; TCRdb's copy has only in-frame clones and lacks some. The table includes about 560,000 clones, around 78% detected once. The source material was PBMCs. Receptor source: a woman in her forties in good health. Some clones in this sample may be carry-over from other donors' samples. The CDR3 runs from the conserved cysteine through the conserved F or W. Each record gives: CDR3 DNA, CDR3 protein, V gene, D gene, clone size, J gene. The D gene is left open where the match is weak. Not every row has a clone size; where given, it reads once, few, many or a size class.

TGTGCCAGCAGCTTAAGTCGGCGGGAGAGGGACAATGAGCAGTTCTTC CASSLSRRERDNEQFF TRBV7-2 TRBD2 - TRBJ2-1
TGTGCCAGCAGCTTAGAACGGAACACTGAAGCTTTCTTT CASSLERNTEAFF TRBV7-6 - once TRBJ1-1
TGTGCCAGCTCACCAATACAGGTTAACACCGGGGAGCTGTTTTTT CASSPIQVNTGELFF TRBV18 - few TRBJ2-2
TGTGCCAGCAGCCTCTCCAACTTAGGGTACGGGACCCAGTACTTC CASSLSNLGYGTQYF TRBV7-2 - - TRBJ2-5
TGTGCCAGCAGCTCGTCTAGCGGGAGCTATGATGAGCAGTTCTTC CASSSSSGSYDEQFF TRBV7-3 TRBD2 - TRBJ2-1
TGTGCCAGCAGTTCCCCACGGACAGGGATTGGTGGAAAACTGTTTTTT CASSSPRTGIGGKLFF TRBV6-5 TRBD1 - TRBJ1-4
TGTGCCAGCAGTTGGGGAGGGTTGAGCTATGGCTACACCTTC CASSWGGLSYGYTF TRBV9 - once TRBJ1-2
TGCGCCAGCAGCCCCGGACTAGCGGGAGAGATCGGGGAGCTGTTTTTT CASSPGLAGEIGELFF TRBV4-3 TRBD2 - TRBJ2-2
TGCGCCAGCAGCTTGGCTAGTCTAGGCACTGAAGCTTTCTTT CASSLASLGTEAFF TRBV5-1 - - TRBJ1-1
TGTGCCAGCAGCCCAGCGGGGCTAGCGGGAGGCAATGAGCAGTTCTTC CASSPAGLAGGNEQFF TRBV7-6 TRBD2 - TRBJ2-1
TGTGCCACCAGCAGAGGGACTAGCGGGAGCCCCTTAAACAATGAGCAGTTCTTC CATSRGTSGSPLNNEQFF TRBV15 TRBD2 - TRBJ2-1
TGTGCCAGCAGCTTGGGTAGCGGGAACTGGAATGAGCAGTTCTTC CASSLGSGNWNEQFF TRBV6-5 TRBD2 - TRBJ2-1
TGTGCCAGTAGAGGAGCTTACGAGCAGTACTTC CASRGAYEQYF TRBV19 - once TRBJ2-7
TGTGCCAGCAGCCCTATCCCAGGGGTCGCCTTGGATACGCAGTATTTT CASSPIPGVALDTQYF TRBV11-2 - - TRBJ2-3
TGTGCCAGAGATAGACAGGGGACCTACGAGCAGTACTTC CARDRQGTYEQYF TRBV6-5 TRBD1 once TRBJ2-7
TGTGCCAGCAGCCCTCGACAGGAGACCTATGGCTACACCTTC CASSPRQETYGYTF TRBV7-9 - - TRBJ1-2
TGTGCCAGCAGTTACGGTGACAGGGGAGCAAGCGGGAGCACGTTCTTC CASSYGDRGASGSTFF TRBV6-6 - - TRBJ2-1
TGTGCCAGCAGGGGGGGCTCAGCTACTGAAGCTTTCTTT CASRGGSATEAFF TRBV6-5 - many TRBJ1-1
TGTGCCAGCAGTGACTCGGGCGGATCCTACGAGCAGTACTTC CASSDSGGSYEQYF TRBV2 - - TRBJ2-7
TGTGCCAGCAGCTCACGGACAGGGGGCGTCCACGAGCAGTACTTC CASSSRTGGVHEQYF TRBV7-9 TRBD1 - TRBJ2-7
TGTGCCAGCAGCTTAGTGGCGACGACAGGGTATGGCTACACCTTC CASSLVATTGYGYTF TRBV7-2 TRBD1 - TRBJ1-2
TGTGCCATCTCACCTTCAAGGACAGGGGAGTCCTACGAGCAGTACTTC CAISPSRTGESYEQYF TRBV10-3 TRBD1 - TRBJ2-7
TGTGCCAGCAGCTTCGGACAGGGGCGCGGCACTGAAGCTTTCTTT CASSFGQGRGTEAFF TRBV7-2 TRBD1 - TRBJ1-1
TGTGCCAGCAGCCAAGGGGATTCCCAAGAGACCCAGTACTTC CASSQGDSQETQYF TRBV4-2 - - TRBJ2-5
TGTGCCATCAGCAAAGTAGACTCTGGAAACACCATATATTTT CAISKVDSGNTIYF TRBV10-3 - - TRBJ1-3
TGCGCCAGCAGCCAAGATCAGGAGGTGGCGGGAGTAGCGGATACGCAGTATTTT CASSQDQEVAGVADTQYF TRBV4-3 TRBD2 - TRBJ2-3
TGTGCCAGCTCAGCCACAGGATCCTACAATGAGCAGTTCTTC CASSATGSYNEQFF TRBV18 - once TRBJ2-1
TGCGCCAGCAGCTCCTTGACAGCCCAAGAGACCCAGTACTTC CASSSLTAQETQYF TRBV5-1 - - TRBJ2-5
TGTGCCACGTTCGGGCTTAACACCGGGGAGCTGTTTTTT CATFGLNTGELFF TRBV19 - few TRBJ2-2
TGTGCCAGCAGTTACCAGGGCAGCTCGAACACTGAAGCTTTCTTT CASSYQGSSNTEAFF TRBV6-5 - - TRBJ1-1
TGTGCCAGCAGCTTGGCAGGGCTTGACGAGCAGTACTTC CASSLAGLDEQYF TRBV7-9 - - TRBJ2-7
TGTGCCACCCAATCGGTCTGGAGAACTGAAGCTTTCTTT CATQSVWRTEAFF TRBV28 - - TRBJ1-1
TGTGCCAGCGGGGGACAGACCCCCTACGAGCAGTACTTC CASGGQTPYEQYF TRBV28 TRBD1 - TRBJ2-7
TGCGCCAGCAGCCAAGGGAATGAGCAGTTCTTC CASSQGNEQFF TRBV4-1 - few TRBJ2-1
TGTGCCAGCACCTCCGGGACAGGGGATCAGCCCCAGCATTTT CASTSGTGDQPQHF TRBV28 TRBD1 many TRBJ1-5
TGCGCCAGCAGCCAAGATAATCTGGCAGGGCTTGGAAACACCATATATTTT CASSQDNLAGLGNTIYF TRBV4-3 - few TRBJ1-3
TGTGCCAGCAGCCCCCCTGGCGGAGAGACCCAGTACTTC CASSPPGGETQYF TRBV7-3 - - TRBJ2-5
TGTGCCACCCACGTCCAGGGAAGCAGTCATCAGCCCCAGCATTTT CATHVQGSSHQPQHF TRBV28 - - TRBJ1-5